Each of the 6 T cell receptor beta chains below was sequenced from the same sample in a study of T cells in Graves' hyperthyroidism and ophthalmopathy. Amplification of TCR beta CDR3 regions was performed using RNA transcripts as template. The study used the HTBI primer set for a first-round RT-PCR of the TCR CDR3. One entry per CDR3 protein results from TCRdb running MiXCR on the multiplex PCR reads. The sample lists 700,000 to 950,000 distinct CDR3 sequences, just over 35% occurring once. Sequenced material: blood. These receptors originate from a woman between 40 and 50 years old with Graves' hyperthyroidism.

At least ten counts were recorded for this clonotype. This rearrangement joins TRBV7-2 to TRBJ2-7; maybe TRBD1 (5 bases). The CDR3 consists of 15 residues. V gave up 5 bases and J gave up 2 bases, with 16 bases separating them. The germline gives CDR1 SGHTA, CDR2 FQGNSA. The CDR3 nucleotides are TGTGCCAGCAGCGGCAGGGAAGGGCCGGCCTACGAGCAGTACTTC. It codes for CASSGREGPAYEQYF. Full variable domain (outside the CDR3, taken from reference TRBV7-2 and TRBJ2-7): GAGVSQSPSNKVTEKGKDVELRCDPISGHTALYWYRQSLGQGLEFLIYFQGNSAPDKSGLPSDRFSAERTGGSVSTLTIQRTQQEDSAVYLCASSGREGPAYEQYFGPGTRLTVT.

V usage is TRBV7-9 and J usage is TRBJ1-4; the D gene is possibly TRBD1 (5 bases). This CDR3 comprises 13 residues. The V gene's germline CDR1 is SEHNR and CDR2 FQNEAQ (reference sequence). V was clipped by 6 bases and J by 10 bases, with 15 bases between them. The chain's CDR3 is CASRHPSTVKLFF. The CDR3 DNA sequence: TGTGCCAGCAGACATCCCTCGACAGTAAAACTGTTTTTT.

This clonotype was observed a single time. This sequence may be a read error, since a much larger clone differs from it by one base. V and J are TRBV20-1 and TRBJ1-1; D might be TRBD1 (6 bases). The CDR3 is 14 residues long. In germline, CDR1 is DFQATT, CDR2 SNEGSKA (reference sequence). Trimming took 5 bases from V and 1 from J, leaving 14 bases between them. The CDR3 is CSALRGGWNTEAFF. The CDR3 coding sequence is TGCAGTGCTCTTAGGGGGGGCTGGAACACTGAAGCTTTCTTT.

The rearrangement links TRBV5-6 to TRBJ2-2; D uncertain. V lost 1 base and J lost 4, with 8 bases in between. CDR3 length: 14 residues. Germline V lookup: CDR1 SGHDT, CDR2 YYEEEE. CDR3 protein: CASSLSQITGELFF. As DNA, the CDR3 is TGTGCCAGCAGCTTGAGTCAGATCACCGGGGAGCTGTTTTTT.

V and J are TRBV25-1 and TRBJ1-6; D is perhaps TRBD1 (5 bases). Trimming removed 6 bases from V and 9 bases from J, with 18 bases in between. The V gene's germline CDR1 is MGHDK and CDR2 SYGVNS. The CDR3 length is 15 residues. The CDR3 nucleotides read TGTGCCAGCAGCGGTGGGACGGGGCTTATTTCACCCCTCCACTTT. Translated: CASSGGTGLISPLHF.

The CDR3 sequence is CSVEDVGNSPLHF. CDR3 coding DNA: TGCAGCGTTGAAGACGTTGGGAATTCACCCCTCCACTTT. The V and J genes are TRBV29-1 and TRBJ1-6; D unclear. The CDR3 length is 13 residues. The V gene lost 0 bases and the J gene lost 7 bases, with 7 bases spanning the gap. In germline, CDR1 is SQVTM, CDR2 ANQGSEA.